A single sample is the source of the 13 T cell receptor beta chains below, sequenced in a study of blood T cell repertoires in COVID-19. Repertoires were generated with immunoSEQ multiplex PCR, while TCRdb's copy carries only in-frame clones and drops some. The sample includes a few hundred thousand clones, 80% seen only once; the top ten take about 7.7%. Material for sequencing was PBMCs or T cells enriched from blood (not recorded which). All receptors come from a woman between 35 and 50 years old with acute COVID-19.

The V call is TRBV5-1, the J call TRBJ2-3; D perhaps matches TRBD2 (7 bases). This CDR3 has 16 residues. V was cut by 0 bases and J by 3 bases, with 14 bases left in between. CDR1 and CDR2 (germline): SGHRS, YFSETQ. CDR3 sequence: CASSLDMAGATDTQYF. CDR3 in DNA: TGCGCCAGCAGCTTGGATATGGCGGGGGCAACAGATACGCAGTATTTT.

The chain's CDR3 is CASSPLAVRGRWTEAFF. The CDR3 nucleotides are TGTGCCAGCTCACCTTTGGCTGTTAGAGGGCGATGGACTGAAGCTTTCTTT. The V and J genes are TRBV18 and TRBJ1-1; D remains ambiguous. The length of the CDR3 is 17 residues. Trimming removed 3 bases from V and 5 bases from J, with 22 bases in between. Germline-derived CDR1 and CDR2 are KGHSH and LQKENI.

The V gene is TRBV7-2, the J gene TRBJ2-1; 10 nucleotides align to TRBD1. The CDR3 covers 16 residues. V was clipped by 6 bases and J by 3 bases; unmatched bases: 8. Germline V gene lookup returns CDR1 SGHTA and CDR2 FQGNSA. This CDR3 is CASSPPGTGVYNEQFF. In nucleotides, the CDR3 is TGTGCCAGCAGTCCACCCGGGACAGGGGTCTACAATGAGCAGTTCTTC.

The V gene is TRBV9, the J gene TRBJ1-1; D unclear. CDR3 size: 15 residues. Deletions cut 0 bases from V and 1 base from J, with 10 bases between. Germline loops: CDR1 SGDLS, CDR2 YYNGEE. The CDR3 region is CASSVAEGGNTEAFF. The CDR3 DNA sequence: TGTGCCAGCAGCGTAGCGGAGGGCGGGAACACTGAAGCTTTCTTT.

V gene TRBV14 combines with J gene TRBJ2-5; a possible D gene is TRBD2 (6 bases). This CDR3 contains 17 residues. Per germline, CDR1 SGHDN and CDR2 FVKESK. The V end lost 1 base, the J end lost 5 bases, and 20 bases lay between the germline ends. DNA of the CDR3: TGTGCCAGCAGCCAAGCGGAGGGATTCCTAGCAGGCGAGACCCAGTACTTC. It yields the protein CASSQAEGFLAGETQYF. The full variable domain, completed using reference TRBV14 and TRBJ2-5, is EAGVTQFPSHSVIEKGQTVTLRCDPISGHDNLYWYRRVMGKEIKFLLHFVKESKQDESGMPNNRFLAERTGGTYSTLKVQPAELEDSGVYFCASSQAEGFLAGETQYFGPGTRLLVL.

The gene calls are TRBV6-1 and TRBJ1-5; tentative D call: TRBD1 (5 bases). The V and J ends lost 6 bases and 4 bases respectively, with 13 bases between them. CDR1 is MNHNS, CDR2 SASEGT, per germline. The CDR3 runs 14 residues. In DNA form, the CDR3 reads TGTGCCAGCAGCCGGGGAGGGGCGAATCAGCCCCAGCATTTT. Translation gives CASSRGGANQPQHF.

The CDR3 loop reads CASSGYTEAFF. For the CDR3, the DNA is TGTGCCAGTAGCGGGTACACTGAAGCTTTCTTT. The J gene is TRBJ1-1, the V gene TRBV19; no clear D. Germline V CDR1 and CDR2: LNHDA, SQIVND (reference sequence). The CDR3 has 11 residues. V dropped 6 bases and J dropped 3 bases, with 5 bases sitting between them.

The chain couples TRBV28 to TRBJ1-4; weak D call: TRBD1 (6 bases). Trimming took 6 bases from V and 6 from J, leaving 14 bases between them. The CDR3 covers 14 residues. The V gene's germline CDR1 is MDHEN and CDR2 SYDVKM. The DNA for the CDR3 is TGTGCCAGCAGGGCCCAGGGGCTGCATGAAAAACTGTTTTTT. It codes for CASRAQGLHEKLFF. The full variable domain, in which reference TRBV28 and TRBJ1-4 provide the parts outside the CDR3, is DVKVTQSSRYLVKRTGEKVFLECVQDMDHENMFWYRQDPGLGLRLIYFSYDVKMKEKGDIPEGYSVSREKKERFSLILESASTNQTSMYLCASRAQGLHEKLFFGSGTQLSVL.

The V call is TRBV29-1, the J call TRBJ1-5; tentative D call: TRBD1 (6 bases). V was pared by 7 bases and J by 2 bases, with 15 bases between. The CDR3 length is 14 residues. CDR1 is SQVTM and CDR2 is ANQGSEA in the germline V gene. CDR3: CSALEGGGNQPQHF. CDR3 in DNA: TGCAGCGCTCTGGAAGGGGGAGGCAATCAGCCCCAGCATTTT. Full variable domain (outside the CDR3, taken from reference TRBV29-1 and TRBJ1-5): SAVISQKPSRDICQRGTSLTIQCQVDSQVTMMFWYRQQPGQSLTLIATANQGSEATYESGFVIDKFPISRPNLTFSTLTVSNMSPEDSSIYLCSALEGGGNQPQHFGDGTRLSIL.

This clone was detected only a few times. The rearrangement joins TRBV12-5 to TRBJ1-3, with 8 positions matching TRBD1. This CDR3 region has 15 residues. J gave up 2 bases and V 4 bases, and 4 bases lay outside the gene matches. Per the germline V gene, CDR1 is LGHNT and CDR2 is FRNRAP. For the CDR3, the DNA is TGTGCTAGTGGTTCTGACAGGGGTGCTGGAAACACCATATATTTT. Its protein product is CASGSDRGAGNTIYF.

This chain links TRBV30 with TRBJ1-5; D is unresolved. The CDR3 spans 15 residues. Trimming took 2 bases from V and 7 from J, leaving 18 bases between them. Germline V gene sequence: CDR1 GTSNPN, CDR2 SVGIG (reference sequence). The DNA for the CDR3 is TGTGCCTGGAGTCTCTGGGCCTCGGAGGGCCAGCCCCAGCATTTT. Protein product: CAWSLWASEGQPQHF. Full variable domain (outside the CDR3, taken from reference TRBV30 and TRBJ1-5): SQTIHQWPATLVQPVGSPLSLECTVEGTSNPNLYWYRQAAGRGLQLLFYSVGIGQISSEVPQNLSASRPQDRQFILSSKKLLLSDSGFYLCAWSLWASEGQPQHFGDGTRLSIL.

The gene calls are TRBV5-1 and TRBJ1-6; 7 nucleotides match TRBD1. The CDR3 spans 18 residues. From germline, CDR1 is SGHRS and CDR2 YFSETQ. The V segment lost 4 bases and the J segment 1 base; nucleotides outside the gene matches: 11. The chain's CDR3 is CASSASYRGQSYNSPLHF. The CDR3, as DNA: TGCGCCAGCAGCGCTTCATACAGGGGTCAGTCCTATAATTCACCCCTCCACTTT.

The rearrangement uses TRBV19 and TRBJ2-1, with 8 bases matching TRBD1. CDR3 size: 15 residues. The V gene's germline CDR1 is LNHDA and CDR2 SQIVND (reference sequence). Losses at the gene ends were 6 bases for V and 2 bases for J; bases not matched to a gene: 6. CDR3 loop: CASRGDRQPYNEQFF. The CDR3 DNA is TGTGCCAGTAGGGGGGACAGGCAGCCCTACAATGAGCAGTTCTTC.